Following are 23 T cell receptor beta chains from one sample sequenced in a study of CD4 and CD8 cells across lung adenocarcinoma regions. TCRdb re-derived calls from the PCR reads in MiXCR, one entry per CDR3 protein. In the table there are approximately 17,000 distinct CDR3 sequences, 46% of which are singletons. The specimen sequenced was CD4+ T cells from the margin of a lung tumor. Source of these receptors: a male donor with lung adenocarcinoma. The CD4 and CD8 labels of this study may be unreliable.

This clonotype was observed a few times. The chain uses TRBV21-1 and TRBJ2-5; TRBD2, as called in the table, went unchecked against the DNA. TRBV21-1 is shown as a pseudogene. The CDR3 is 14 residues long. Written as DNA, the CDR3 is TGTGCCAGCAGCAAGCATTGGGAGGGGGAGACCCAGTACTTC. This encodes CASSKHWEGETQYF.

This clonotype was counted ten times or more. The chain recombines TRBV4-1 with TRBJ2-3, with TRBD2 identical over 12 bases. The trim removed 4 bases at V and 6 bases at J, leaving 8 bases unmatched. This CDR3 has 16 amino acids. Germline V gives CDR1 MGHRA, CDR2 YSYEKL. For the CDR3, the DNA is TGCGCCAGCAGCCCCCGTCTAGCGGGAGGGCTGGATACGCAGTATTTT. Protein sequence: CASSPRLAGGLDTQYF.

As concerns this clonotype: One end of the junction fails to match germline, which may point to a read error. The rearrangement joins TRBV6-5 to TRBJ2-5, with 7 bases that match TRBD2. Germline V gene sequence: CDR1 MNHEY, CDR2 SVGAGI. CDR3 length equals 15 residues. The CDR3 sequence: CASSYSRDYKDTQYF. In DNA, the CDR3 is TGTGCCAGCAGTTACTCTAGGGACTACAAAGATACCCAGTACTTC.

This clonotype showed up many times. The V gene is TRBV6-5, the J gene TRBJ1-1, with D perhaps TRBD1 (6 bases). V lost 6 bases and J 2 bases, leaving 13 bases between the germline ends. CDR1 and CDR2 from the germline V gene are MNHEY and SVGAGI. The CDR3 totals 14 residues. CDR3 in amino acids: CASSKTGLNTEAFF. Here the CDR3 DNA reads TGTGCCAGCAGCAAAACAGGGCTTAACACTGAAGCTTTCTTT.

The rearrangement joins TRBV6-5 to TRBJ2-3, with D perhaps TRBD1 or TRBD2 (6 bases each). Trimming took 0 bases from V and 3 from J, leaving 16 bases between them. In germline, CDR1 is MNHEY, CDR2 SVGAGI. The CDR3 runs 17 residues. The CDR3 sequence is CASSYSLTGAQTDTQYF. The CDR3 nucleotides are TGTGCCAGCAGTTACTCGCTTACGGGGGCGCAGACAGATACGCAGTATTTT.

A note on this clonotype: Its ends do not fully match the called genes, so a read error is possible. The chain recombines TRBV6-5 with TRBJ2-3, with D tentatively TRBD1 or TRBD2 (5 bases each). Per germline, CDR1 MNHEY and CDR2 SVGAGI. CDR3 length: 15 amino acids. This CDR3 is CASSSGLLGTDMQYF. CDR3 sequence (DNA): TGTGCCAGCAGTTCGGGGCTGTTAGGTACAGACATGCAGTACTTT.

This clonotype is labeled medium-sized. V usage is TRBV10-2 and J usage is TRBJ2-5, with 7 bases aligning to TRBD2. With 8 bases clipped from V and 7 bases from J, the junction kept 7 bases outside the gene matches. The CDR3 is made up of 12 amino acids. Per germline, CDR1 WSHSY and CDR2 SAAADI. The CDR3 bases are TGCGCCAGCGGGACTACCGGGGGGACCCAGTACTTC. Its translation: CASGTTGGTQYF.

The chain carries TRBV18 and TRBJ1-1, with TRBD1 matching over 7 bases. Trimming took 3 bases from V and 2 from J; bases not matched to a gene: 6. The CDR3 is made up of 15 amino acids. Per the germline V gene, CDR1 is KGHSH and CDR2 is LQKENI. The CDR3 region is CASSPQDRANTEAFF. For the CDR3, the DNA is TGTGCCAGCTCACCCCAAGACAGGGCCAACACTGAAGCTTTCTTT.

This clonotype was recorded a few times. The CDR3, as DNA: TGTGCCAGCTCACCTTCAACAGATACGCAGTATTTT. This codes for CASSPSTDTQYF. The V and J genes are TRBV18 and TRBJ2-3; D gene unclear. In germline, CDR1 is KGHSH, CDR2 LQKENI. This CDR3 region has 12 residues. V was trimmed by 3 bases and J by 3 bases, leaving 4 bases between them.

This clonotype was seen more than once but under ten times. The gene calls are TRBV30 and TRBJ2-4; possible D gene TRBD2, 6 bases. The assigned J gene may be wrong: the sequence end matches TRBJ2-7 better. Germline CDR1 is GTSNPN and CDR2 is SVGIG (reference sequence). The CDR3 sequence is 14 residues long. CDR3 amino acids: CAWGSGTGTYEQYF. CDR3 coding DNA: TGTGCCTGGGGGTCCGGGACTGGAACCTACGAGCAGTACTTC.

Comment on this clonotype: The junction and the germline gene differ at one end; a read error may be behind it. V usage is TRBV6-1 and J usage is TRBJ2-6; D could derive from TRBD1 or TRBD2 (6 bases each). The CDR3 has 14 amino acids. Per the germline V gene, CDR1 is MNHNS and CDR2 is SASEGT. CDR3 in DNA: TGTGCCAGCAGTGACAGGGGAGGAGCCTACGTGCAGTCTTTC. Residues: CASSDRGGAYVQSF.

This clonotype is medium-sized. The chain carries TRBV6-1 and TRBJ2-7; D not certain. CDR3 length: 13 amino acids. V was clipped by 7 bases and J by 4 bases, with 14 bases between them. The germline V gene encodes CDR1 MNHNS and CDR2 SASEGT. The CDR3 protein is CASTPDHLYEQYF. The CDR3 DNA reads TGTGCCAGCACCCCGGATCATCTATACGAGCAGTACTTC.

This clonotype appeared a few times. The chain has TRBV11-3 and TRBJ2-5; 11 bases fit TRBD2. The length of the CDR3 is 15 residues. Germline lookup yields CDR1 SGHNT and CDR2 YENEEA. Losses at the gene ends were 4 bases for V and 7 bases for J; bases not matched to a gene: 8. CDR3 bases: TGTGCCAGCAGCTCGGGACTAGCGGTCGGAGGGACCCAGTACTTC. It specifies CASSSGLAVGGTQYF.

V is TRBV11-3 and J is TRBJ1-1, with 9 positions matching TRBD1. Per germline, CDR1 SGHNT and CDR2 YENEEA. V shed 8 bases, J shed 3 bases, and the junction held 4 bases outside the gene matches. This CDR3 contains 13 residues. CDR3 nucleotide sequence: TGTGCCAGCGGAAGGACAGGGGACACTGAAGCTTTCTTT. Its translation is CASGRTGDTEAFF.

This CDR3 is CASSFGLEGNNEQFF. The CDR3 nucleotides read TGTGCCAGCAGCTTTGGACTAGAGGGGAACAATGAGCAGTTCTTC. The rearrangement links TRBV6-1 to TRBJ2-1, with 7 bases lining up with TRBD2. Germline CDR1 MNHNS, CDR2 SASEGT. The CDR3 covers 15 residues. V lost 6 bases, J lost 5 bases, and 10 bases stayed unmatched.

The chain recombines TRBV6-1 with TRBJ2-4, with a weak D call TRBD2 (6 bases). V lost 7 bases to trimming and J lost 13 bases, with 26 bases between them. CDR1 and CDR2 (germline): MNHNS, SASEGT. The CDR3 extends over 15 amino acids. CDR3 sequence (DNA): TGTGCCAGCACCCCCGGGCAGGGAGGAGCAGACACGCAGTACTTC. Translating it yields CASTPGQGGADTQYF.

This clonotype was picked up a small number of times. The rearrangement uses TRBV3-1 and TRBJ2-1; no clear D. The DNA end is more similar to TRBJ2-7, so the J call may be wrong. CDR1 and CDR2 (germline): LGHDT, YNNKEL (reference sequence). The CDR3 spans 13 residues. This CDR3 is CASSRPFGYEQYF. As DNA, the CDR3 is TGTGCCAGCAGCCGGCCTTTCGGTTACGAGCAGTACTTC.

A note on this clonotype: The junction differs from germline at one of its ends, possibly a read error. The rearrangement links TRBV7-7 to TRBJ2-3; D might be TRBD2 (7 bases). CDR3 length: 18 residues. Germline CDR1 and CDR2: SSHAT and FNYEAQ (reference sequence). The CDR3 DNA sequence: TGTGCTAGCCCCTTCCGGGGAGGGGGGCTATGTGACACAGATACGCAGTATTTC. This encodes CASPFRGGGLCDTDTQYF.

This clonotype was seen a handful of times. CDR3 nucleotide sequence: TGTGCCAGCAGTGAATTAGGGAATGAGCAGTTCTTC. Its protein is CASSELGNEQFF. V and J are TRBV6-1 and TRBJ2-1; D is undetermined. V was shortened by 2 bases and J by 7 bases, with 6 bases between the two germline ends. The CDR3 runs 12 residues. Germline CDR1 reads MNHNS; CDR2 reads SASEGT.

The rearrangement links TRBV11-3 to TRBJ2-1; D is undetermined. Trimming removed 3 bases at V and 10 bases at J, with 13 bases between. This CDR3 has 13 residues. Germline CDR1 and CDR2: SGHNT and YENEEA. The CDR3: CASSFGPSYEQFF. DNA for the CDR3: TGTGCCAGCAGCTTCGGCCCCTCCTACGAGCAGTTCTTC. The entire variable domain, with the rest obtained from reference TRBV11-3 and TRBJ2-1, is as follows: EAGVVQSPRYKIIEKKQPVAFWCNPISGHNTLYWYLQNLGQGPELLIRYENEEAVDDSQLPKDRFSAERLKGVDSTLKIQPAELGDSAVYLCASSFGPSYEQFFGPGTRLTVL.

In its sample, this clonotype was seen many times. The chain carries TRBV7-6 and TRBJ2-1; no clear D. The DNA end is a closer match to TRBJ2-7, so the J assignment may be wrong. This CDR3 has 14 amino acids. CDR1 is SGHVS, CDR2 FNYEAQ, per germline. The CDR3 DNA reads as TGTGCCAGCAGCTTAGAAAGGAGCTCCTACGAGCAGTACTTC. The encoded protein is CASSLERSSYEQYF.

The chain combines TRBV3-1 with TRBJ1-4, with TRBD1 as a possible D gene (6 bases). The CDR3 consists of 14 residues. CDR1 and CDR2 (germline): LGHDT, YNNKEL (reference sequence). V lost 3 bases to trimming and J lost 10 bases, with 15 bases between them. CDR3 nucleotide sequence: TGTGCCAGCAGCCACGGACAGCGGGGGGGAAAACTGTTTTTT. Translating gives CASSHGQRGGKLFF.

The chain employs TRBV6-4 and TRBJ2-5, with TRBD1 identical over 8 bases. This CDR3 is 13 amino acids long. Germline V gene sequence: CDR1 MRHNA, CDR2 SNTAGT. The trim removed 8 bases at V and 5 bases at J, leaving 7 bases unmatched. The CDR3 region has the DNA TGTGCCAGCTCCTGGACAGGGAGGGAGACCCAGTACTTC. This codes for CASSWTGRETQYF.